Listed here are 31 T cell receptor beta chains from one sample, sequenced in a study of response to subunit inactivated influenza vaccine. MiXCR, applied by TCRdb to the RT-PCR reads, yields one record per CDR3 protein. Found here are 300,000 to 350,000 distinct CDR3 sequences, around a fifth of them singletons; the top ten hold around 9.6%. The source material was PBMCs from blood, sampled around 22 months after vaccination. These TCRs come from a man aged 45 to 70 who received an inactivated influenza vaccine.

The chain employs TRBV5-1 and TRBJ2-4; TRBD1 matches at 7 bases. Germline trimming cut 0 bases from V and 0 bases from J; bases unmatched to any gene: 6. The CDR3 has 17 amino acids. The germline V gene has CDR1 SGHRS and CDR2 YFSETQ. As DNA, the CDR3 is TGCGCCAGCAGCTTGGCCGACAGGGTTCTAGCCAAAAACATTCAGTACTTC. The encoded protein is CASSLADRVLAKNIQYF. The variable domain in full, with the rest retrieved from reference TRBV5-1 and TRBJ2-4, is KAGVTQTPRYLIKTRGQQVTLSCSPISGHRSVSWYQQTPGQGLQFLFEYFSETQRNKGNFPGRFSGRQFSNSRSEMNVSTLELGDSALYLCASSLADRVLAKNIQYFGAGTRLSVL.

There are a few counts of this clonotype. V is TRBV27 and J is TRBJ1-3; D gene uncertain. In germline, CDR1 is MNHEY, CDR2 SMNVEV (reference sequence). The CDR3 sequence is 15 residues long. V lost 5 bases, J lost 0 bases, and 11 bases lay in between. The CDR3 coding sequence is TGTGCCAGCAGTCCACATCAGTTCTCTGGAAACACCATATATTTT. Encoded protein: CASSPHQFSGNTIYF.

This clonotype was recorded a few times. V usage is TRBV18 and J usage is TRBJ1-6; TRBD1 agrees at 7 bases. After removal of 3 bases from V and 16 bases from J, the junction contained 15 bases not matched to a gene. The CDR3 covers 15 residues. Germline assignment: CDR1 KGHSH and CDR2 LQKENI. This CDR3 is CASSPQGDSIILLHF. CDR3 DNA sequence: TGTGCCAGCTCACCCCAAGGGGACAGCATAATTCTACTCCACTTT.

The gene calls are TRBV4-3 and TRBJ2-2; tentative D call: TRBD1 (5 bases). Germline CDR1 and CDR2: LGHNA and YSLEER. The CDR3 extends over 13 amino acids. Trimming shortened V by 3 bases and J by 8 bases, and 10 bases separated the two germline ends. The CDR3 here is CASSQDTFGELFF. The CDR3, as DNA: TGCGCCAGCAGCCAGGACACGTTTGGGGAGCTGTTTTTT.

The chain uses TRBV27 and TRBJ1-1; D remains ambiguous. Deletions cut 5 bases from V and 0 bases from J, with 13 bases between. Germline V CDR1 and CDR2: MNHEY, SMNVEV (reference sequence). The CDR3 is 15 residues long. The CDR3, as DNA: TGTGCCAGCAGTCTCAGACCGGCCATGAACACTGAAGCTTTCTTT. This codes for CASSLRPAMNTEAFF.

This clonotype was seen a few times. This CDR3 reads CASSPGDSTNYGYTF. The CDR3 DNA sequence: TGCGCCAGCAGCCCAGGGGACAGTACTAACTATGGCTACACCTTC. The V gene is TRBV5-1, the J gene TRBJ1-2, with 7 positions matching TRBD1. The CDR3 spans 15 residues. V lost 4 bases and J lost 0; bases outside the gene matches: 6. The germline V gene has CDR1 SGHRS and CDR2 YFSETQ.

The chain combines TRBV7-8 with TRBJ1-4; no clear D. The ends were cut back, 1 base at V and 7 bases at J, with 7 bases in the middle. CDR1 SGHVS and CDR2 FQNEAQ come from the germline V gene. CDR3 length equals 13 residues. In DNA form, the CDR3 reads TGTGCCAGCAGCTTAGGAAGACGTGAAAAACTGTTTTTT. Its protein is CASSLGRREKLFF.

The table lists this clonotype with many counts. The J gene is TRBJ1-1, the V gene TRBV9; 10 bases map to TRBD1. This CDR3 comprises 14 residues. V lost 4 bases and J lost 4; bases outside the gene matches: 4. CDR1 and CDR2 from the germline V gene are SGDLS and YYNGEE. The CDR3 sequence: CASSRGQGSTEAFF. The CDR3 DNA sequence: TGTGCCAGCAGCCGGGGACAGGGGTCCACTGAAGCTTTCTTT.

In this sample, this clonotype turned up many times. The CDR3: CASSPGWDRNQPQHF. In DNA form, the CDR3 reads TGTGCCAGCAGCCCCGGGTGGGACAGGAATCAGCCCCAGCATTTT. The chain couples TRBV3-1 to TRBJ1-5, with 8 bases that match TRBD1. Per germline, CDR1 LGHDT and CDR2 YNNKEL (reference sequence). V shed 4 bases and J 4 bases; nucleotides not matched to a gene: 6. This CDR3 has 15 residues.

The chain recombines TRBV11-1 with TRBJ2-5; no clear D gene. Germline CDR1 and CDR2: SGHAT and FQDESV (reference sequence). CDR3 length: 15 residues. Trimming pared 3 bases from V and 5 bases from J, leaving 16 bases between. CDR3 amino acids: CASSLDPAGQETQYF. The DNA of the CDR3 is TGTGCCAGCAGCTTGGACCCGGCAGGTCAGGAGACCCAGTACTTC.

The table lists this clonotype with a few counts. The J gene is TRBJ2-2, the V gene TRBV4-3; the D is unclear. The germline V and J ends were trimmed by 1 base and 6 bases, with 15 bases remaining between them. The CDR3 is made up of 16 amino acids. The germline gives CDR1 LGHNA, CDR2 YSLEER. The CDR3 sequence: CASSQVPYSTPGELFF. CDR3 nucleotides: TGCGCCAGCAGCCAAGTCCCCTATTCCACCCCCGGGGAGCTGTTTTTT.

This clonotype was detected many times. J is TRBJ2-5 and V is TRBV18; D is ambiguous. CDR1 KGHSH and CDR2 LQKENI come from the germline V gene. V was cut by 2 bases and J by 2 bases, with 3 bases left in between. There are 12 residues in the CDR3. The CDR3: CASSPGQETQYF. The DNA for the CDR3 is TGTGCCAGCTCACCAGGGCAAGAGACCCAGTACTTC. Full variable domain (rest looked up from reference TRBV18 and TRBJ2-5): NAGVMQNPRHLVRRRGQEARLRCSPMKGHSHVYWYRQLPEEGLKFMVYLQKENIIDESGMPKERFSAEFPKEGPSILRIQQVVRGDSAAYFCASSPGQETQYFGPGTRLLVL.

J is TRBJ2-5 and V is TRBV4-3, with 10 bases fitting TRBD1. With V trimmed by 1 base and J by 4 bases, 6 bases remained unmatched. Germline-derived CDR1 and CDR2 are LGHNA and YSLEER. The CDR3 has 16 amino acids. As DNA, the CDR3 is TGCGCCAGCAGCCAAGGGATGGGGACAGGGGTAGAGACCCAGTACTTC. Residues: CASSQGMGTGVETQYF.

This clonotype turned up a few times. The chain joins TRBV5-1 to TRBJ1-3; possible D gene TRBD1, 5 bases. The CDR3 totals 15 residues. The V end was cut by 5 bases, the J end by 5 bases, with 17 bases between. The germline V gene has CDR1 SGHRS and CDR2 YFSETQ. As DNA, the CDR3 is TGCGCCAGCAGAGCTGGTGGGACGGCCCGAAACACCATATATTTT. Its translation is CASRAGGTARNTIYF.

CDR3 nucleotides: TGTGCCAGCAGCTTGGGGTGGGGAGGGGTCACAGATACGCAGTATTTT. Amino acid sequence: CASSLGWGGVTDTQYF. The chain couples TRBV5-4 to TRBJ2-3; 7 bases match TRBD2. The CDR3 loop spans 16 amino acids. Trimming took 0 bases from V and 2 from J; bases not matched to a gene: 6. Germline CDR1 reads SGHNT; CDR2 reads YYREEE (reference sequence). Variable domain in full (rest from reference TRBV5-4 and TRBJ2-3): ETGVTQSPTHLIKTRGQQVTLRCSSQSGHNTVSWYQQALGQGPQFIFQYYREEENGRGNFPPRFSGLQFPNYSSELNVNALELDDSALYLCASSLGWGGVTDTQYFGPGTRLTVL.

This clonotype was detected a few times. The chain joins TRBV3-1 to TRBJ2-7; the D gene is possibly TRBD2 (5 bases). CDR3 length: 12 amino acids. Germline CDR1 LGHDT, CDR2 YNNKEL (reference sequence). The V end lost 7 bases, the J end lost 5 bases, and 12 bases lay between the germline ends. The CDR3 DNA sequence: TGTGCCAGCACCCAGTCGGGGAACGAGCAGTACTTC. Translated: CASTQSGNEQYF.

This chain links TRBV7-3 with TRBJ2-7; no firm D call. V dropped 1 base and J dropped 3 bases, with 7 bases sitting between them. The CDR3 sequence is 13 residues long. Germline CDR1 SGHTA, CDR2 FQGTGA. Here the CDR3 DNA reads TGTGCCAGCAGCTTAATCCCCAGCTACGAGCAGTACTTC. This codes for CASSLIPSYEQYF.

The rearrangement links TRBV20-1 to TRBJ1-2; tentatively, D is TRBD1 (6 bases). The CDR3 is 13 amino acids. Germline loops: CDR1 DFQATT, CDR2 SNEGSKA (reference sequence). Trimming removed 0 bases at V and 8 bases at J, with 13 bases between. Written as DNA, the CDR3 is TGCAGTGCTAGAGAAGGGGGGCGCCGGGGCTACACCTTC. Its protein product is CSAREGGRRGYTF.

The V gene is TRBV5-1, the J gene TRBJ2-2, with D perhaps matching TRBD1 (5 bases). The ends were cut back, 5 bases at V and 6 bases at J, with 5 bases in the middle. Per germline, CDR1 SGHRS and CDR2 YFSETQ. The length of the CDR3 is 11 residues. In DNA, the CDR3 is TGCGCCAGCAGAGGGGCCGGGGAGCTGTTTTTT. It yields the protein CASRGAGELFF. Variable domain in full (rest from reference TRBV5-1 and TRBJ2-2): KAGVTQTPRYLIKTRGQQVTLSCSPISGHRSVSWYQQTPGQGLQFLFEYFSETQRNKGNFPGRFSGRQFSNSRSEMNVSTLELGDSALYLCASRGAGELFFGEGSRLTVL.

The sample holds a few counts of this clonotype. V gene TRBV10-3 combines with J gene TRBJ1-2; 10 positions match TRBD1. Trimming cost V 3 bases and J 5 bases; bases outside gene matches: 12. In germline, CDR1 is ENHRY, CDR2 SYGVKD. This CDR3 comprises 17 residues. The DNA for the CDR3 is TGTGCCATCAGTGACCCAATGACAGGGGGCATGAGGTATGGCTACACCTTC. Translated: CAISDPMTGGMRYGYTF.

This clonotype was observed many times. In DNA, the CDR3 is TGTGCCAGCTCCGGGACAGAAGAATCCTATGGCTACACCTTC. Its protein product is CASSGTEESYGYTF. The chain is built from TRBV2 and TRBJ1-2, with 7 bases matching TRBD1. Germline trimming cut 8 bases from V and 4 bases from J; bases unmatched to any gene: 10. CDR1 and CDR2 from the germline V gene are SNHLY and FYNNEI. There are 14 residues in the CDR3.

This clonotype was seen a few times. V is TRBV29-1 and J is TRBJ2-4; D unresolved. Trimming stripped 4 bases from V and 8 bases from J, with 9 bases between. Germline values: CDR1 SQVTM, CDR2 ANQGSEA. The CDR3 spans 11 residues. The CDR3 spells CSVVFRDIQYF. CDR3 in DNA: TGCAGCGTTGTGTTTCGTGACATTCAGTACTTC.

The genes are TRBV11-1 and TRBJ2-1; no definite D call. The CDR3 has 11 amino acids. The V gene's germline CDR1 is SGHAT and CDR2 FQDESV (reference sequence). The V and J ends lost 6 bases and 8 bases respectively, with 8 bases between them. CDR3 sequence: CASRGFHEQFF. CDR3 in DNA: TGTGCCAGCAGGGGGTTCCATGAGCAGTTCTTC.

This clonotype was counted ten times or more. The genes are TRBV20-1 and TRBJ1-2; a weak D match, TRBD1 (5 bases). Germline V gene sequence: CDR1 DFQATT, CDR2 SNEGSKA (reference sequence). Trimming cost V 5 bases and J 2 bases, with 9 bases left between them. The CDR3 has 12 residues. The CDR3 loop is CSAFSGNYGYTF. The CDR3 DNA follows: TGCAGTGCTTTCTCAGGGAACTATGGCTACACCTTC.

Only a few counts were recorded for this clonotype. This chain uses TRBV23-1 with TRBJ2-3; 9 bases are a match to TRBD2. TRBV23-1 has ORF status, its function being uncertain. This CDR3 spans 17 amino acids. The V and J ends lost 0 bases and 4 bases, in that order; junction bases with no gene match: 8. Written as DNA, the CDR3 is TGCGCCAGCAGTCAATCGGCGAGCGGCGGGAGGGCAGATACGCAGTATTTT. It codes for CASSQSASGGRADTQYF.

This clonotype was counted many times. The V gene is TRBV12-3 or TRBV12-4, the J gene TRBJ1-4, with D perhaps TRBD1 (5 bases). Trimming took off 3 bases at V and 7 bases at J, with 12 bases between the two ends. The CDR3 has 14 residues. This CDR3 is CASSFAGLGEKLFF. CDR3 sequence (DNA): TGTGCCAGCAGTTTTGCAGGGTTAGGTGAAAAACTGTTTTTT.

This clonotype was counted between two and nine times. The chain is built from TRBV29-1 and TRBJ1-1, with TRBD1 matching over 8 bases. J lost 5 bases, V lost 3 bases, and 8 bases had no gene match. This CDR3 is built from 14 residues. CDR1 and CDR2 from the germline V gene are SQVTM and ANQGSEA. The CDR3, as DNA: TGCAGCGTTGATTCTACAGGGGGTGTTACTGAAGCTTTCTTT. It codes for CSVDSTGGVTEAFF.

The table lists this clonotype with a few counts. V usage is TRBV6-2 or TRBV6-3 and J usage is TRBJ2-1, with a possible D match to TRBD1 (6 bases). Trimming pared 11 bases from V and 14 bases from J, leaving 28 bases between. There are 14 residues in the CDR3. Germline V gene lookup returns CDR1 MNHEY and CDR2 SVGEGT. CDR3 DNA sequence: TGTGCCTCTCGAGAAACAATGAGCCCATGGGACAAGTTCTTC. Translation: CASRETMSPWDKFF.

This clonotype was detected a few times. The V gene is TRBV20-1, the J gene TRBJ2-7, with 15 nucleotides matching TRBD2. The CDR3 is made up of 15 amino acids. Germline CDR1 reads DFQATT; CDR2 reads SNEGSKA (reference sequence). With V trimmed by 6 bases and J by 3 bases, 6 bases remained unmatched. CDR3 bases: TGCAGTGCAAGGACTAGCGGGGGGGTCCTCTACGAGCAGTACTTC. Protein: CSARTSGGVLYEQYF.

The chain has TRBV13 and TRBJ2-5, with a tentative D call TRBD2 (5 bases). CDR3 length equals 15 residues. Germline loops: CDR1 PRHDT, CDR2 FYEKMQ (reference sequence). Trimming removed 4 bases at V and 5 bases at J, with 17 bases between. The CDR3 loop reads CASSSPMRELETQYF. In DNA form, the CDR3 reads TGTGCCAGCAGCTCCCCCATGAGGGAACTCGAGACCCAGTACTTC.

In this sample, this clonotype turned up a few times. This chain links TRBV6-2 or TRBV6-3 with TRBJ1-1; D is possibly TRBD1 (6 bases). This CDR3 comprises 14 residues. In germline, CDR1 is MNHEY, CDR2 SVGEGT. The V and J ends lost 3 bases and 1 base respectively, with 9 bases between them. The CDR3 spells CASSYIQGNTEAFF. For the CDR3, the DNA is TGTGCCAGCAGTTATATACAGGGGAACACTGAAGCTTTCTTT.